This T cell receptor (beta chain) is drawn from a study of early T cells in non-severe SARS-CoV-2 infection. Study-level background: Bulk RNA from unsorted whole blood was sequenced; chains were unpaired. Study observations and caveats: Anti-spike CD8 responses were favored by VDJdb matching, which missed private and CD4 specificities.

The protocol attached unique molecular identifiers to individual cDNA molecules. Each CDR3 protein gets one entry after TCRdb re-called the 5' RACE reads with MiXCR. The top ten clones hold 2% to 2.5% of a sample with about 25,000 distinct CDR3 sequences, 5.5% of them seen once. CDR3 length equals 19 residues. In germline, CDR1 is SEHNR, CDR2 FQNEAQ (reference sequence). Trimming removed 3 bases from V and 4 bases from J, with 25 bases in between. For this clonotype: Its antigen is still unknown.

This clonotype was sampled from an adult who was a healthcare worker with PCR-confirmed SARS-CoV-2 infection or an uninfected control (not recorded which). J is TRBJ1-3 and V is TRBV7-9; a weak D match, TRBD1 (5 bases). The specimen sequenced was whole blood. CDR3: CASSLRGDPRALRGNTIYF. The DNA for the CDR3 is TGTGCCAGCAGCTTGAGGGGAGATCCAAGGGCCCTACGAGGAAACACCATATATTTT.